This record looks at one TCR beta chain sequence and its context. This record belongs to a study of T cells in tuberculosis. Clones were sequenced by immunoSEQ multiplex PCR, and TCRdb holds only the in-frame ones, with some missing. The repertoire holds 40,000 to 45,000 clones, with about 95% as singletons. V shed 0 bases, J shed 1 base, and the junction held 6 bases outside the gene matches. Germline CDR1 reads SGHDT; CDR2 reads YYEEEE. The CDR3 is 17 amino acids. The sequencing input was PBMCs. The receptor was isolated from a donor aged 5-35 years with latent tuberculosis or without tuberculosis infection. Some clones in this sample may be carry-over from other donors' samples. This sequence joins TRBV5-6 and TRBJ1-3, with TRBD1 identical over 8 bases. This CDR3 reads CASSLARTGISGNTIYF. The CDR3 nucleotides are TGTGCCAGCAGCTTGGCAAGGACAGGGATATCTGGAAACACCATATATTTT.